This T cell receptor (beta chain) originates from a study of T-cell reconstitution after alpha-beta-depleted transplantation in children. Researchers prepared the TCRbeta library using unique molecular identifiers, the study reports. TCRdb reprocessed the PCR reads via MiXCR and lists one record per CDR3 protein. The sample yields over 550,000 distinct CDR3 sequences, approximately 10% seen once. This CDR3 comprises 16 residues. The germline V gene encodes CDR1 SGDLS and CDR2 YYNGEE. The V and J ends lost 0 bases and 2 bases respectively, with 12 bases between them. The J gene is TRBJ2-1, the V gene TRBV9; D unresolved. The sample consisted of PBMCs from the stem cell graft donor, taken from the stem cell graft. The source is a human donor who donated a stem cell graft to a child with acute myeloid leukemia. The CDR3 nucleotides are TGTGCCAGCAGCGTAGAGGATACTGGACCCTACAATGAGCAGTTCTTC. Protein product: CASSVEDTGPYNEQFF.